This record covers a single TCR beta chain. In the study's own analysis: Amplification with reference gene primers provided the estimates of nucleated cell counts. The protocol was immunoSEQ multiplex PCR, while the TCRdb copy is restricted to in-frame clones and leaves out a portion. V, J and clone size are those of that table, while D and trimming were read from the DNA. The sample shows some 150,000 clones, approximately 86% of them seen only once. V lost 1 base, J lost 2 bases, and 6 bases lay in between. The V gene's germline CDR1 is LGHNA and CDR2 YSLEER. CDR3 size: 14 residues. This sample stems from a study of blood T cell repertoires in COVID-19. The overall study: COVID-19 samples from acute and convalescent phases originated in the United States, Italy and Spain. The cDNA or gDNA used as material had been derived from T cells, B-cell-depleted T cells, or PBMCs.

This sequence originates from a man in his 70s with acute or convalescent COVID-19. The chain employs TRBV4-3 and TRBJ1-3; perhaps TRBD1 as D (5 bases). The sequenced sample was peripheral blood. CDR3 in amino acids: CASSQVRAGNTIYF. For the CDR3, the DNA is TGCGCCAGCAGCCAAGTCAGGGCTGGAAACACCATATATTTT.